The T cell receptor beta chain under discussion was sequenced for a study of PD-1 blockade in classical Hodgkin lymphoma. Whole-study results and caveats: Relapsed/refractory patients reportedly had the lowest baseline TCR diversity, below newly diagnosed patients, who were below healthy donors.

Points on this clone: Its antigen is as yet unknown.

Clones were read by immunoSEQ multiplex PCR, and TCRdb kept only the in-frame ones, dropping some. The sample contains roughly 27,000 clones, 70% to 90% of which appear only once. Time point denoted: newly diagnosed, previously untreated cHL patient sample. CD4+ T cells were purified from thawed PBMCs by negative selection. Comparison came from newly diagnosed, untreated classical Hodgkin lymphoma PBMCs. Germline CDR1 SGHRS, CDR2 YFSETQ. This CDR3 contains 17 residues. With V trimmed by 4 bases and J by 6 bases, 11 bases remained unmatched. Source material: CD4+ T cells from blood. This TCR derives from a human donor with classical Hodgkin lymphoma. This chain joins TRBV5-1 and TRBJ2-1, with TRBD2 identical over 12 bases. The CDR3: CASSPPGLAGGFNEQFF. CDR3 bases: TGCGCCAGCAGCCCCCCGGGTCTAGCGGGAGGGTTCAATGAGCAGTTCTTC.